The clone carrying this T cell receptor beta chain came up many times. This sample is drawn from a study of blood T cell repertoires in COVID-19. Overall study context: In each case, the material was cDNA or gDNA derived from T cells, B-cell-depleted T cells, or PBMCs.

Original processing methods: Nucleated cell counts were estimated from reference gene primer amplification. The data were produced by immunoSEQ multiplex PCR, yet TCRdb's version contains in-frame clones alone and is incomplete. The V and J calls and clone size were taken over from that table, and D and trimming were inferred from the DNA. The table includes 120,000 to 150,000 clones, around 81% detected once. The V and J ends lost 2 bases and 7 bases, in that order; junction bases with no gene match: 5. The CDR3 contains 14 residues. Germline V gives CDR1 MNHEY, CDR2 SVGAGI. The sequenced sample consisted of peripheral blood. The chain employs TRBV6-5 and TRBJ2-1, with 7 bases matching TRBD2. The clonotype was recovered from a man aged 55 to 69 with active or convalescent COVID-19. The CDR3 nucleotides read TGTGCCAGCAGTTACCCGGGAGGCGGGAATGAGCAGTTCTTC. Translation gives CASSYPGGGNEQFF.